This T cell receptor beta chain stems from a study of blood T cell repertoires in COVID-19. CDR1 is LNHDA and CDR2 is SQIVND in the germline V gene (reference sequence). This CDR3 spans 12 amino acids. Germline trimming cut 6 bases from V and 7 bases from J; bases unmatched to any gene: 5. Sequencing used immunoSEQ multiplex PCR; TCRdb keeps in-frame clones, though not all of them. The sample holds under 500,000 clones; about 85% are singletons and the top ten take around 1.8%. Sequencing used PBMCs or T cells enriched from blood (not recorded which). The receptor comes from a woman aged 18-35 years with acute COVID-19. The chain is built from TRBV19 and TRBJ1-2; 7 bases are a match to TRBD1. The CDR3 DNA reads as TGTGCCAGTAGCCTGACAGGGATTGGCTACACCTTC. This translates into CASSLTGIGYTF. Full variable domain (outside the CDR3, taken from reference TRBV19 and TRBJ1-2): DGGITQSPKYLFRKEGQNVTLSCEQNLNHDAMYWYRQDPGQGLRLIYYSQIVNDFQKGDIAEGYSVSREKKESFPLTVTSAQKNPTAFYLCASSLTGIGYTFGSGTRLTVV.